This entry describes one T cell receptor beta chain. The study recruited people aged about 18 to 90 years across roughly 23 US areas. Cohort assignment relied on participant-reported clinical history. This entry comes from a study of blood T cell repertoires in COVID-19. Produced via immunoSEQ multiplex PCR; TCRdb's table is partial and in-frame only. The data hold approximately 500,000 clones, with 88% observed a single time. V lost 7 bases to trimming and J lost 0 bases, with 7 bases between them. Per the germline V gene, CDR1 is LNHDA and CDR2 is SQIVND (reference sequence). This CDR3 is 13 amino acids long.

Sequenced input: PBMCs or T cells enriched from blood (not recorded which). The chain recombines TRBV19 with TRBJ1-3; D is undetermined. This TCR derives from a woman aged 40-49 years who had recovered from COVID-19. Written as DNA, the CDR3 is TGTGCCAGTACGGGGTTCTCTGGAAACACCATATATTTT. This codes for CASTGFSGNTIYF.